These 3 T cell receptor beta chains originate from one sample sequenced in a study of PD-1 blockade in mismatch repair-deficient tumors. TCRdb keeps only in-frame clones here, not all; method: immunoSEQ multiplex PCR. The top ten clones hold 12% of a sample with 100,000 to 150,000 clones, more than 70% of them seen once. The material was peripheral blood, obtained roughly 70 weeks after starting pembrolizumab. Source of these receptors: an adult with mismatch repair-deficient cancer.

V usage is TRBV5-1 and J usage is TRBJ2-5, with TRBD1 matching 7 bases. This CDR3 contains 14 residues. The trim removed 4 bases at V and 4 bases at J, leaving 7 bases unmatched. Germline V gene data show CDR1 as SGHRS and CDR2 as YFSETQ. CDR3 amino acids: CASSRKTGLETQYF. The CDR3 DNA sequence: TGCGCCAGCAGCAGAAAGACAGGGTTAGAGACCCAGTACTTC.

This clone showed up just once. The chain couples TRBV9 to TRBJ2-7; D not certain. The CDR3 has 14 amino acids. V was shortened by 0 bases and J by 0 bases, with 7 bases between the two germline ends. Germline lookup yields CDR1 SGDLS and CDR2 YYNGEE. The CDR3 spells CASSVAFNSYEQYF. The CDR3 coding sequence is TGTGCCAGCAGCGTAGCGTTCAACTCCTACGAGCAGTACTTC.

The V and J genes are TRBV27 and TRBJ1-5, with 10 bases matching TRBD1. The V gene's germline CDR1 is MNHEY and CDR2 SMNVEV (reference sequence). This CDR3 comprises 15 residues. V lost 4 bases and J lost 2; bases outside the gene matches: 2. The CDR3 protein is CASSWTGGGNQPQHF. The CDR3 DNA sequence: TGTGCCAGCAGTTGGACAGGGGGAGGCAATCAGCCCCAGCATTTT.